These T cell receptor beta chains were read from a single sample in a study of blood T cell repertoires in COVID-19. Profiled with immunoSEQ multiplex PCR; TCRdb holds only in-frame clones, not every one. Here the sample spans about 120,000 clones, more than 75% being singletons. The source material was peripheral blood. These receptors all stem from a woman in her 70s with acute or convalescent COVID-19. The CDR3 runs from the conserved cysteine through the conserved F or W. A D gene is named only where the DNA matches it firmly. Where a row states a size, it is once, few, many or the class of an expanded clone; other rows omit it.

D	J	size	V	DNA	CDR3
TRBD1	TRBJ1-6	.	TRBV6-6	TGTGCCAGCAGAACGGGACAGGTTAAAAGGTCACCCCTCCACTTT	CASRTGQVKRSPLHF
TRBD1	TRBJ2-7	.	TRBV7-2	TGTGCCAGCAGCAATACAGGGGGGAGCCGCAACGAGCAGTACTTC	CASSNTGGSRNEQYF
.	TRBJ2-5	.	TRBV4-1	TGCGCCAGCAGCCAATACTCGGAAGAGACCCAGTACTTC	CASSQYSEETQYF
.	TRBJ1-2	once	TRBV14	TGTGCCAGCAGCCCTGAGGACCGCGGGAATGGCTACACCTTC	CASSPEDRGNGYTF
.	TRBJ1-6	.	TRBV6-5	TGTGCCAGCAGTATTTCCTGGGGCCGGGATTCACCCCTCCACTTT	CASSISWGRDSPLHF
.	TRBJ1-2	once	TRBV19	TGTGCCAGTACCCTCGGGGAATCTCGGGGCTACACCTTC	CASTLGESRGYTF
TRBD1	TRBJ2-5	.	TRBV5-1	TGCGCCAGCAGTGGGACAGGGGTAGGAGAGACCCAGTACTTC	CASSGTGVGETQYF
.	TRBJ2-3	once	TRBV18	TGTGCCAGCTCACCACCGCGGGGCACAGATACGCAGTATTTT	CASSPPRGTDTQYF
TRBD1	TRBJ2-7	.	TRBV19	TGTGCCAGTAACAGGGGGATTCTCTCCTACGAGCAGTACTTC	CASNRGILSYEQYF
.	TRBJ1-1	.	TRBV7-9	TGTGCCAGCAGCTTACGGTTCGGGGAAGCTTTCTTT	CASSLRFGEAFF
.	TRBJ2-1	.	TRBV7-9	TGTGCCAGCAGCTTATTGAAGGAGTTTGATGAGCAGTTCTTC	CASSLLKEFDEQFF
.	TRBJ1-2	.	TRBV29-1	TGCAGCGTTGAGCGACAGAACTATGGCTACACCTTC	CSVERQNYGYTF
.	TRBJ2-7	.	TRBV6-5	TGTGCCAGCAGCTCAGTGCTTGCCTGGCAGTACTTC	CASSSVLAWQYF
TRBD1	TRBJ1-5	.	TRBV6-5	TGTGCCAGCAGTAAACAGGGGGAGGGGCAGCCCCAGCATTTT	CASSKQGEGQPQHF
TRBD1	TRBJ1-6	.	TRBV27	TGTGCCAGCAGTTTCTTCAGGACAGGGCTACATTCACCCCTCCACTTT	CASSFFRTGLHSPLHF